The 24 T cell receptor beta chains reported below all come from one sample, sequenced in a study of blood T cell repertoires in COVID-19. TCRdb's copy holds only in-frame clones and misses some; the assay was immunoSEQ multiplex PCR. The table lists 120,000 or so clones, roughly 80% of them singletons, with approximately 16% in the top ten. Sequenced input: peripheral blood. The receptors originated from a woman aged 45-60 years with acute or convalescent COVID-19.

This chain uses TRBV6-2 or TRBV6-3 with TRBJ2-2; D gene ambiguous. The length of the CDR3 is 15 residues. Germline assignment: CDR1 MNHEY and CDR2 SVGEGT. V lost 5 bases and J 5 bases, leaving 15 bases between the germline ends. CDR3 sequence (DNA): TGTGCCAGCAGTCAGATTGCCCGAAGTACCGGGGAGCTGTTTTTT. Protein product: CASSQIARSTGELFF.

This chain joins TRBV27 and TRBJ2-2; D gene unclear. The germline V and J ends were trimmed by 6 bases and 4 bases, with 24 bases remaining between them. Germline CDR1 is MNHEY and CDR2 is SMNVEV (reference sequence). This CDR3 has 18 residues. The CDR3 here is CASSVLPSDPRGTGELFF. CDR3 DNA sequence: TGTGCCAGCAGCGTCCTACCGTCGGATCCCCGAGGCACCGGGGAGCTGTTTTTT.

The chain uses TRBV18 and TRBJ2-7, with D possibly being TRBD1 (5 bases). CDR1 is KGHSH, CDR2 LQKENI, per germline. CDR3 length: 12 residues. V was clipped by 2 bases and J by 3 bases, with 5 bases between them. The CDR3 loop is CASSPDSYEQYF. In nucleotides, the CDR3 is TGTGCCAGCTCACCAGACAGCTACGAGCAGTACTTC.

This clone was detected only a few times. This chain joins TRBV4-1 and TRBJ2-3, with TRBD2 matching over 8 bases. V was clipped by 2 bases and J by 2 bases; unmatched bases: 12. Germline CDR1 MGHRA, CDR2 YSYEKL. The CDR3 runs 18 residues. The CDR3 sequence is CASSQQGPPAGVTDTQYF. Here the CDR3 DNA reads TGCGCCAGCAGCCAACAGGGTCCCCCAGCGGGGGTCACAGATACGCAGTATTTT.

This clone was detected once. This chain connects TRBV2 to TRBJ2-1, with 12 nucleotides matching TRBD2. This CDR3 is 13 amino acids long. CDR1 is SNHLY and CDR2 is FYNNEI in the germline V gene. V lost 2 bases, J lost 15 bases, and 5 bases stayed unmatched. The CDR3: CASSETLAGGGFF. For the CDR3, the DNA is TGTGCCAGCAGTGAAACACTAGCGGGGGGAGGGTTCTTC. The whole variable domain, filled in from reference TRBV2 and TRBJ2-1, reads EPEVTQTPSHQVTQMGQEVILRCVPISNHLYFYWYRQILGQKVEFLVSFYNNEISEKSEIFDDQFSVERPDGSNFTLKIRSTKLEDSAMYFCASSETLAGGGFFGPGTRLTVL.

The V call is TRBV25-1, the J call TRBJ1-4; no definite D call. Germline loops: CDR1 MGHDK, CDR2 SYGVNS. Trimming cost V 6 bases and J 0 bases, with 11 bases left between them. CDR3 length: 15 residues. Written as DNA, the CDR3 is TGTGCCAGCAGGTCGGGAACTACAACTAATGAAAAACTGTTTTTT. This gives the protein CASRSGTTTNEKLFF. Full variable domain (outside the CDR3, taken from reference TRBV25-1 and TRBJ1-4): EADIYQTPRYLVIGTGKKITLECSQTMGHDKMYWYQQDPGMELHLIHYSYGVNSTEKGDLSSESTVSRIRTEHFPLTLESARPSHTSQYLCASRSGTTTNEKLFFGSGTQLSVL.

The chain carries TRBV30 and TRBJ1-6; possibly TRBD1 for D (6 bases). This CDR3 spans 17 amino acids. CDR1 and CDR2 (germline): GTSNPN, SVGIG (reference sequence). V was clipped by 3 bases and J by 8 bases, with 23 bases between them. CDR3 in amino acids: CAWSARTGTLYDSPLHF. CDR3 bases: TGTGCCTGGAGCGCCCGAACAGGGACGCTCTACGATTCACCCCTCCACTTT.

The chain couples TRBV9 to TRBJ1-6; D ambiguous. The CDR3 has 16 amino acids. Trimming took 0 bases from V and 5 from J, leaving 12 bases between them. Germline values: CDR1 SGDLS, CDR2 YYNGEE. This CDR3 is CASSVDSRTNNSPLHF. CDR3 nucleotides: TGTGCCAGCAGCGTAGATTCCCGCACTAATAATTCACCCCTCCACTTT. Complete variable domain (other parts from reference TRBV9 and TRBJ1-6): DSGVTQTPKHLITATGQRVTLRCSPRSGDLSVYWYQQSLDQGLQFLIQYYNGEERAKGNILERFSAQQFPDLHSELNLSSLELGDSALYFCASSVDSRTNNSPLHFGNGTRLTVT.

V and J are TRBV28 and TRBJ1-1; the D gene is possibly TRBD1 (6 bases). V was shortened by 6 bases and J by 4 bases, with 18 bases between the two germline ends. CDR3 length: 15 amino acids. CDR1 is MDHEN, CDR2 SYDVKM, per germline. The CDR3 is CASSRGGKVSTEAFF. The DNA of the CDR3 is TGTGCCAGCAGCAGGGGAGGGAAAGTCTCCACTGAAGCTTTCTTT.

The rearrangement joins TRBV6-1 to TRBJ1-2, with 9 bases matching TRBD1. CDR1 is MNHNS, CDR2 SASEGT, per germline. Trimming took 4 bases from V and 3 from J; bases not matched to a gene: 12. This CDR3 spans 17 amino acids. The CDR3 DNA is TGTGCCAGCAGTGGGTACCGGGACAGGGATTCGTACTATGGCTACACCTTC. It encodes CASSGYRDRDSYYGYTF.

V is TRBV20-1 and J is TRBJ1-2; D not certain. Trimming pared 3 bases from V and 12 bases from J, leaving 14 bases between. CDR3 length: 11 amino acids. Germline V gene lookup returns CDR1 DFQATT and CDR2 SNEGSKA (reference sequence). In DNA form, the CDR3 reads TGCAGTGCTAGCGGCCTGCAGGTAAACACCTTC. Its protein product is CSASGLQVNTF.

This clone appeared a single time. The V and J genes are TRBV5-1 and TRBJ2-2; D may be TRBD1 (5 bases). Germline CDR1 SGHRS, CDR2 YFSETQ. Trimming stripped 1 base from V and 1 base from J, with 11 bases between. This CDR3 is built from 16 residues. The CDR3 reads CASSLIVTGNTGELFF. In DNA, the CDR3 is TGCGCCAGCAGCTTGATTGTAACAGGGAACACCGGGGAGCTGTTTTTT.

V usage is TRBV5-1 and J usage is TRBJ1-4; possible D gene TRBD1, 6 bases. CDR3 length equals 15 residues. Germline lookup yields CDR1 SGHRS and CDR2 YFSETQ. V lost 4 bases and J 6 bases, leaving 16 bases between the germline ends. CDR3 in amino acids: CASSPQGRRDEKLFF. CDR3 bases: TGCGCCAGCAGCCCGCAGGGGAGACGGGATGAAAAACTGTTTTTT.

J is TRBJ2-1 and V is TRBV7-2, with D unclear. Trimming removed 10 bases from V and 7 bases from J, with 23 bases in between. There are 15 residues in the CDR3. Germline V gives CDR1 SGHTA, CDR2 FQGNSA. The CDR3 DNA is TGTGCCACAAAATTTCAATCGGGTCGTATAAATGAGCAGTTCTTC. It is translated as CATKFQSGRINEQFF.

The chain uses TRBV13 and TRBJ2-7, with a tentative D call TRBD1 (6 bases). The CDR3 runs to 13 residues. The germline CDR1 and CDR2 sequences are PRHDT and FYEKMQ (reference sequence). Between the trimmed V and J ends, which lost 6 bases and 0 bases, there was a span of 9 bases. The CDR3 region is CASSTGLSYEQYF. The CDR3 bases are TGTGCCAGCAGTACAGGGCTCTCCTACGAGCAGTACTTC.

This chain's CDR3 is CASSVDGRGTEAFF. The CDR3 DNA follows: TGTGCCAGCAGCGTAGATGGGAGAGGGACTGAAGCTTTCTTT. This chain uses TRBV9 with TRBJ1-1; unclear D gene. CDR1 and CDR2 (germline): SGDLS, YYNGEE. The V end was cut by 0 bases, the J end by 5 bases, with 11 bases between. This CDR3 spans 14 amino acids.

This chain links TRBV2 with TRBJ1-1; 7 bases are a match to TRBD1. Trimming took 11 bases from V and 0 from J; bases not matched to a gene: 9. The CDR3 is 14 amino acids. CDR1 SNHLY and CDR2 FYNNEI come from the germline V gene. DNA of the CDR3: TGTGCCGCCACGGGGGACAGAATGAACACTGAAGCTTTCTTT. This sequence encodes CAATGDRMNTEAFF.

This chain uses TRBV19 with TRBJ1-6; D ambiguous. Germline CDR1 is LNHDA and CDR2 is SQIVND (reference sequence). Trimming pared 5 bases from V and 9 bases from J, leaving 17 bases between. The CDR3 spans 15 residues. The CDR3 bases are TGTGCCAGTAGTCGTAAACCGGGTGAGAGTTCACCCCTCCACTTT. Translated, it gives CASSRKPGESSPLHF.

At least ten counts were recorded for this clone. The chain has TRBV24-1 and TRBJ1-1, with TRBD1 matching over 9 bases. The CDR3 loop spans 16 amino acids. The germline CDR1 and CDR2 sequences are KGHDR and SFDVKD. With V trimmed by 5 bases and J by 3 bases, 9 bases remained unmatched. DNA for the CDR3: TGTGCCACCAGTGGGACTTGTGGGGACAGGGACACTGAAGCTTTCTTT. The encoded protein is CATSGTCGDRDTEAFF.

The chain carries TRBV5-1 and TRBJ1-2; TRBD1 matches 9 bases. The J segment lost 7 bases and the V segment lost 3 bases, leaving 16 bases of the junction unmatched. Looked up from germline, CDR1 is SGHRS and CDR2 is YFSETQ. The CDR3 consists of 17 residues. CDR3 sequence reads: CASSSSGTGRHYFGYTF. CDR3 in DNA: TGCGCCAGCAGCTCTTCCGGGACAGGGCGGCATTACTTTGGCTACACCTTC.

This clone was found a few times. This rearrangement joins TRBV5-6 to TRBJ2-7; D perhaps matches TRBD1 (6 bases). The V end lost 4 bases, the J end lost 0 bases, and 14 bases lay between the germline ends. The germline V gene has CDR1 SGHDT and CDR2 YYEEEE. The CDR3 length is 15 residues. The CDR3 reads CASSRQDRFSYEQYF. CDR3 sequence (DNA): TGTGCCAGCAGCAGACAAGACAGGTTCTCCTACGAGCAGTACTTC.

A word on this clone: At the DNA level, this CDR3 is encoded by other sequences in the same sample as well. The V gene is TRBV15, the J gene TRBJ1-1, with D perhaps TRBD1 (5 bases). The V and J ends lost 0 bases and 1 base respectively, with 9 bases between them. The CDR3 sequence is 15 residues long. Germline values: CDR1 LNHNV, CDR2 YYDKDF (reference sequence). The CDR3 coding sequence is TGTGCCACCAGCAGAGAGGGCGACAGGAACACTGAAGCTTTCTTT. This encodes CATSREGDRNTEAFF.

The chain has TRBV2 and TRBJ1-1; the match to TRBD1 covers 8 bases. The length of the CDR3 is 18 residues. After removal of 9 bases from V and 0 bases from J, the junction contained 18 bases not matched to a gene. CDR1 is SNHLY, CDR2 FYNNEI, per germline. The CDR3 DNA reads TGTGCCAGGGAAGATTACCGAAGAGGACAGGGCATGAACACTGAAGCTTTCTTT. This sequence encodes CAREDYRRGQGMNTEAFF.

The V call is TRBV5-5, the J call TRBJ2-3; 10 bases match TRBD2. This CDR3 comprises 18 residues. The V gene end was trimmed by 2 bases and the J gene end by 0 bases; junction bases not matched to a gene: 9. The germline gives CDR1 SGHKS, CDR2 YYEKEE (reference sequence). This chain's CDR3 is CASSFELAGARSTDTQYF. CDR3 in DNA: TGTGCCAGCAGCTTTGAGCTAGCGGGGGCCCGAAGCACAGATACGCAGTATTTT.